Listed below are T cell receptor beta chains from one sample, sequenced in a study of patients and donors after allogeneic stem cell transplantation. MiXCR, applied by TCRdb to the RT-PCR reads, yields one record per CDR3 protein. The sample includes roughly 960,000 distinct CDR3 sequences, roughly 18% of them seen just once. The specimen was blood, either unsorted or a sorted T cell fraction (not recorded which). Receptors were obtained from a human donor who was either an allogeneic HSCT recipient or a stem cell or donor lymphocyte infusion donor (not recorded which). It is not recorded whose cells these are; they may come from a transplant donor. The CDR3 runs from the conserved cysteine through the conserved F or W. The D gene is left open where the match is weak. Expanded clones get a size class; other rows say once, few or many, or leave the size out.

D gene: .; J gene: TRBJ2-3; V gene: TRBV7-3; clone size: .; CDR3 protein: CASSTSDREGTDTQYF; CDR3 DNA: TGTGCCAGCAGCACCTCAGACAGGGAGGGCACAGATACGCAGTATTTT
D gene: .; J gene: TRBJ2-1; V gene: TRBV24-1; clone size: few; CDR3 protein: CATEGLNEQFF; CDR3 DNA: TGTGCCACCGAGGGTCTCAATGAGCAGTTCTTC
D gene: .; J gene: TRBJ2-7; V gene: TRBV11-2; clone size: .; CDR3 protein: CASSQVRAYEQYF; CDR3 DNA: TGTGCCAGCAGCCAGGTTAGGGCCTACGAGCAGTACTTC
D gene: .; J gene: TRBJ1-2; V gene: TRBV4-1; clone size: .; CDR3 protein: CASSQEYYGYTF; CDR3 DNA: TGCGCCAGCAGCCAAGAGTACTATGGCTACACCTTC
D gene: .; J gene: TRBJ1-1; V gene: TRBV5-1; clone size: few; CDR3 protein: CASRSGTLNTEAFF; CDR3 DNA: TGCGCCAGCCGCTCGGGCACTTTGAACACTGAAGCTTTCTTT
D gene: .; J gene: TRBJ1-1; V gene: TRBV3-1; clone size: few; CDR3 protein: CASSQKRNTEAFF; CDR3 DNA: TGTGCCAGCAGCCAAAAAAGGAACACTGAAGCTTTCTTT
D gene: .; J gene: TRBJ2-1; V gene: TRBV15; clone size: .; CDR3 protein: CATSRSTSSYNEQFF; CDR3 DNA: TGTGCCACCAGCAGGAGCACTAGCTCCTACAATGAGCAGTTCTTC
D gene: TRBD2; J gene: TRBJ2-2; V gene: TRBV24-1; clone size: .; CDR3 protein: CATSDPGLAGKWAGELFF; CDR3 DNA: TGTGCCACCAGTGACCCGGGACTAGCGGGGAAATGGGCCGGGGAGCTGTTTTTT
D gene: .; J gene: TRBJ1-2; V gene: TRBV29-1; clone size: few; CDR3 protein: CSVVIQLTYGYTF; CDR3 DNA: TGCAGCGTTGTGATACAGTTAACCTATGGCTACACCTTC
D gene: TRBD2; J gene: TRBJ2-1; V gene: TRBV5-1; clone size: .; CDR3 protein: CASSSQVRGGYNEQFF; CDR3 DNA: TGCGCCAGCAGCTCCCAAGTACGGGGGGGGTACAATGAGCAGTTCTTC
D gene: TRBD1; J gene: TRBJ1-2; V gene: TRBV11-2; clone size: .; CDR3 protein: CASSQFTGDRSGYTF; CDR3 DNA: TGTGCCAGCAGCCAATTTACAGGGGACAGGAGTGGCTACACCTTC
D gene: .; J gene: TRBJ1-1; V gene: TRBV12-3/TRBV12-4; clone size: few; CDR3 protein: CASSWGGGDTEAFF; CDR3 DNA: TGTGCCAGCAGTTGGGGGGGCGGAGACACTGAAGCTTTCTTT
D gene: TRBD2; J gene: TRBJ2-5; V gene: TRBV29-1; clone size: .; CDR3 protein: CSVTPGLAGGQETQYF; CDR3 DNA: TGCAGCGTCACACCCGGGCTAGCGGGGGGGCAAGAGACCCAGTACTTC
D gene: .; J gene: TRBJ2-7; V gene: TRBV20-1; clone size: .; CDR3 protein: CSARDRVNSYEQYF; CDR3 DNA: TGCAGTGCTAGAGATCGAGTAAATTCCTACGAGCAGTACTTC
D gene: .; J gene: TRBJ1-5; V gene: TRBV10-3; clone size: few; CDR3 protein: CAISLTRILRPHQPQHF; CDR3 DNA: TGTGCCATCAGTCTAACTCGGATCCTACGCCCCCATCAGCCCCAGCATTTT
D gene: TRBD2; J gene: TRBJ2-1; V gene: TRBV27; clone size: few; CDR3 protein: CASRGSGRYNEQFF; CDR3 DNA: TGTGCCAGCAGGGGTAGCGGGCGTTACAATGAGCAGTTCTTC
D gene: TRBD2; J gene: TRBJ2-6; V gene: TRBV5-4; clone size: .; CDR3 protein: CASSLELAGGLNGANVLTF; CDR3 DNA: TGTGCCAGCAGCTTGGAGCTAGCGGGAGGTTTAAATGGGGCCAACGTCCTGACTTTC
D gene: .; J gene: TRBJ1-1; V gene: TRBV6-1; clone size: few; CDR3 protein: CASGRDTQNTEAFF; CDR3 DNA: TGTGCCAGCGGACGGGACACTCAGAACACTGAAGCTTTCTTT
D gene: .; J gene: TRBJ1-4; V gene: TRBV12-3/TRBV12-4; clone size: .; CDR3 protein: CASSFTGAHEKLFF; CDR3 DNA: TGTGCCAGCAGTTTTACCGGAGCCCATGAAAAACTGTTTTTT
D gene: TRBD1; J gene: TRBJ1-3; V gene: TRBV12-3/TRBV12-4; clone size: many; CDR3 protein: CASRYRGAGNTIYF; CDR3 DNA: TGTGCCAGCAGGTACAGGGGAGCTGGAAACACCATATATTTT
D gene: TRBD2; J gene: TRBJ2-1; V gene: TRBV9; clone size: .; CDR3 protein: CASSEWASGRGEQFF; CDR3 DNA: TGTGCCAGCAGCGAATGGGCTAGCGGGAGGGGCGAGCAGTTCTTC
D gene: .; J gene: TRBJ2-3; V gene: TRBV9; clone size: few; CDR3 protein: CASSVVTGSNAQYF; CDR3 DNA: TGTGCCAGCAGCGTAGTAACTGGCTCAAACGCGCAGTATTTT
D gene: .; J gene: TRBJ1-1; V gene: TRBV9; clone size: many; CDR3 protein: CASSVTMDPATEAFF; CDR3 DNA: TGTGCCAGCAGCGTAACCATGGACCCGGCTACTGAAGCTTTCTTT
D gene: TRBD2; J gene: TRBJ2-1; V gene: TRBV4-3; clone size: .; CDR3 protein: CASRQTSGGMYEQFF; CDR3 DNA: TGCGCCAGCAGACAGACTAGCGGGGGGATGTATGAGCAGTTCTTC
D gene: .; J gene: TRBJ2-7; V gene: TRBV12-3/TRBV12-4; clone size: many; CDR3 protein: CASRQESRNHEQYF; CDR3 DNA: TGTGCCAGCAGACAGGAGTCCCGGAACCACGAGCAGTACTTC
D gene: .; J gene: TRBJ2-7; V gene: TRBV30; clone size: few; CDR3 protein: CAWSVRGSMGGLKHF; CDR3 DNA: TGTGCCTGGAGTGTACGAGGCAGTATGGGAGGCTTAAAACACTTC
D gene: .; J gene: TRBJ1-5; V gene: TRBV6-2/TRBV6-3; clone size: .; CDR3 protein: CASITSRALHSNQPQHF; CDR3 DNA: TGTGCCAGCATCACCTCCAGGGCGCTCCATAGCAATCAGCCCCAGCATTTT
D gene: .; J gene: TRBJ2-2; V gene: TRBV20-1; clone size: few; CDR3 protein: CSARDKGGLANTGELFF; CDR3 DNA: TGCAGTGCTAGAGATAAAGGAGGGCTAGCGAACACCGGGGAGCTGTTTTTT
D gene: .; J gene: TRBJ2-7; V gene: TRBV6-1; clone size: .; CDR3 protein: CASIPRTGSYEQYF; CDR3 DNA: TGTGCCAGCATTCCCAGGACGGGATCCTACGAGCAGTACTTC
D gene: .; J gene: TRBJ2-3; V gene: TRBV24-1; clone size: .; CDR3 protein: CATSDSRGGLETQYF; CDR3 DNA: TGTGCCACCAGTGACTCAAGAGGTGGCCTTGAGACGCAGTATTTT
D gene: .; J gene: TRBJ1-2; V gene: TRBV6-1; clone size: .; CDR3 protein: CASSRGGDRDYGYTF; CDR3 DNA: TGTGCCAGCAGCCGTGGTGGGGATAGAGACTATGGCTACACCTTC
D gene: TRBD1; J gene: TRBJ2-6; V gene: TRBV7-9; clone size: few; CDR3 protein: CASRGIQGKAGANVLTF; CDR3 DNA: TGTGCCAGCAGAGGAATACAGGGGAAAGCTGGGGCCAACGTCCTGACTTTC
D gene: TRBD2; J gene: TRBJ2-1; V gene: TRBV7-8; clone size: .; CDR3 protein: CASSSGRADPHEQFF; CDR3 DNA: TGTGCCAGCAGCTCCGGGAGGGCCGATCCCCATGAGCAGTTCTTC
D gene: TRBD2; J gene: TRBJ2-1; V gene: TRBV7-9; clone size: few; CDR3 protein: CASSSSGRALNEQFF; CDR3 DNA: TGTGCCAGCAGCTCTAGCGGGAGGGCCCTCAATGAGCAGTTCTTC
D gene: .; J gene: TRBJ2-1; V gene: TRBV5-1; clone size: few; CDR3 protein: CASARSAGLHNEQFF; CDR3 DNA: TGCGCCAGCGCACGGTCGGCGGGGCTCCACAATGAGCAGTTCTTC
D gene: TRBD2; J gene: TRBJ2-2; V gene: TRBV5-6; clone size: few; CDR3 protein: CASSRRAGVNTGELFF; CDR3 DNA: TGTGCCAGCAGCCGAAGAGCGGGGGTGAACACCGGGGAGCTGTTTTTT
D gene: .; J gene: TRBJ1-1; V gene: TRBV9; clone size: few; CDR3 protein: CASSPNRDVDTEAFF; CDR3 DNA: TGTGCCAGCAGCCCCAACAGGGATGTGGACACTGAAGCTTTCTTT
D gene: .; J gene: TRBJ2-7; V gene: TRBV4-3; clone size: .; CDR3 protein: CASSQEPYSSSYEQYF; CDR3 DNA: TGCGCCAGCAGCCAAGAGCCATATTCCAGCTCCTACGAGCAGTACTTC
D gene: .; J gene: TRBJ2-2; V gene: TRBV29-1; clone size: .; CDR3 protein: CSALRVEETGELFF; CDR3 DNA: TGCAGCGCCCTAAGGGTGGAAGAAACCGGGGAGCTGTTTTTT
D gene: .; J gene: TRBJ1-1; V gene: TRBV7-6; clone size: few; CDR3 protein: CASRGGGYTEAFF; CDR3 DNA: TGTGCCAGCAGGGGGGGGGGATACACTGAAGCTTTCTTT
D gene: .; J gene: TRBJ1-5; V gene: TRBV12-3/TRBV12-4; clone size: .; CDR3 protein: CASSPDGREPQHF; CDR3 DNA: TGTGCCAGCAGTCCCGACGGGAGGGAGCCCCAGCATTTT
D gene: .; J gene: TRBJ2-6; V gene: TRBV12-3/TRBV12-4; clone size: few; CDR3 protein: CASSLPSRHGFGANVLTF; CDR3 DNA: TGTGCCAGCAGTCTACCCTCCCGCCACGGGTTCGGGGCCAACGTCCTGACTTTC
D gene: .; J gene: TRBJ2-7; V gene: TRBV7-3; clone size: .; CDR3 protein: CASSSPFGEQYF; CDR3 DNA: TGTGCCAGCAGCTCCCCCTTTGGAGAGCAGTACTTC
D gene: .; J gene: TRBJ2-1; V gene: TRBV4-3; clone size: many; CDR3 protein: CASSQEYRAYNEQFF; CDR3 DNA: TGCGCCAGCAGCCAAGAGTATCGCGCTTACAATGAGCAGTTCTTC
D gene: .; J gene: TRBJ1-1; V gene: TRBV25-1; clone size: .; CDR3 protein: CASGDAGRAEAFF; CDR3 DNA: TGTGCCAGCGGGGATGCAGGGCGGGCTGAAGCTTTCTTT
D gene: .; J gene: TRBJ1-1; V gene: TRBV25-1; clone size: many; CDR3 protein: CASNPGMNTEAFF; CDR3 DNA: TGTGCCAGCAATCCAGGGATGAACACTGAAGCTTTCTTT
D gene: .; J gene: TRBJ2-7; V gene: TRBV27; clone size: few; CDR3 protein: CASSPRQTSYEQYF; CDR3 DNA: TGTGCCAGCAGCCCGAGACAGACCTCCTACGAGCAGTACTTC
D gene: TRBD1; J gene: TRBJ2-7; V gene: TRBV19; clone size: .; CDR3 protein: CASSTDRGRIEQYF; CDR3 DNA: TGTGCCAGTAGTACGGACAGGGGGCGAATCGAGCAGTACTTC
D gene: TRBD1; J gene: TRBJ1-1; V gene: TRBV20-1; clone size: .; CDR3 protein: CSASAGTGRGTEAFF; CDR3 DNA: TGCAGTGCTAGCGCCGGGACAGGGAGGGGAACTGAAGCTTTCTTT
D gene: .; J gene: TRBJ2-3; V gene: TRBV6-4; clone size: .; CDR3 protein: CASGETGYRRDTQYF; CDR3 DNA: TGTGCCAGCGGGGAAACAGGGTACCGTAGAGATACGCAGTATTTT
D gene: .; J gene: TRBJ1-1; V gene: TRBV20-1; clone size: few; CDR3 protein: CSCDRLTEAFF; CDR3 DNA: TGCAGTTGTGACAGGCTCACTGAAGCTTTCTTT
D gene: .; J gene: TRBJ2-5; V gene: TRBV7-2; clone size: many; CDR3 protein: CASSSRPREKETQYF; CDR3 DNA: TGTGCCAGCAGCTCCAGGCCCAGGGAGAAAGAGACCCAGTACTTC
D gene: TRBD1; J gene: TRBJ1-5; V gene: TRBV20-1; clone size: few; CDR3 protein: CSARVQGAWQPQHF; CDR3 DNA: TGCAGTGCTAGAGTACAGGGGGCTTGGCAGCCCCAGCATTTT
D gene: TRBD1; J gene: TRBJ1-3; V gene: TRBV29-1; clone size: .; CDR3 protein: CSVETGAGNTIYF; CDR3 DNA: TGCAGCGTCGAGACAGGGGCTGGAAACACCATATATTTT
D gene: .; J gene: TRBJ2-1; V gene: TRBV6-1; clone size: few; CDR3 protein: CASVPMGRINEQFF; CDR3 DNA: TGTGCCAGCGTTCCCATGGGACGGATCAATGAGCAGTTCTTC
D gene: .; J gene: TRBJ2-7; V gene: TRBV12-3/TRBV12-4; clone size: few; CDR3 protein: CASSLRRGQVNEQYF; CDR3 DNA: TGTGCCAGCAGTTTAAGGAGGGGGCAGGTCAACGAGCAGTACTTC
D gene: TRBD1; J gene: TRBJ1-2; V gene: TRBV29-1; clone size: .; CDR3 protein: CSVERGQGRGYTF; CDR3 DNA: TGCAGCGTTGAAAGGGGACAGGGAAGAGGCTACACCTTC